A single sample gave rise to the 2 T cell receptor beta chains below, sequenced in a study of OX40 agonist ivuxolimab in advanced cancers. Method: immunoSEQ multiplex PCR; TCRdb's copy keeps in-frame clones and lacks some. The sample contains approximately 73,000 clones, 86% of which appear only once. The sample here was CD4+ or CD8+ T cells sorted from blood, taken in a trial of the OX40 agonist ivuxolimab. The receptor source for this set is an adult with an advanced solid tumor such as melanoma, head and neck, liver or kidney cancer.

This clone was observed once. The chain employs TRBV10-3 and TRBJ1-4, with TRBD1 as a possible D gene (6 bases). This CDR3 region has 12 residues. From germline, CDR1 is ENHRY and CDR2 SYGVKD. The CDR3 DNA is TGTGCTCCCCGGGACACGAATGAAAAACTGTTTTTT. This translates into CAPRDTNEKLFF.

V usage is TRBV2 and J usage is TRBJ2-6; D ambiguous. Germline V gene sequence: CDR1 SNHLY, CDR2 FYNNEI. The V gene lost 6 bases and the J gene lost 0 bases, with 15 bases spanning the gap. This CDR3 comprises 17 residues. In nucleotides, the CDR3 is TGTGCCAGCAGCGTCCGGGCTGTCTACTCTGGGGCCAACGTCCTGACTTTC. Translation gives CASSVRAVYSGANVLTF.